This section outlines one T cell receptor (beta chain) sequence together with its context. This specimen belongs to a study of patients and donors after allogeneic stem cell transplantation. There are 15 residues in the CDR3. The germline V gene encodes CDR1 SEHNR and CDR2 FQNEAQ (reference sequence). The ends were cut back, 5 bases at V and 3 bases at J, with 16 bases in the middle. TCRdb reprocessed the RT-PCR reads with MiXCR, giving one entry per CDR3 protein. The sample holds about a million distinct CDR3 sequences, roughly 17% seen once. Input material: blood, either unsorted or a sorted T cell fraction (not recorded which). This TCR was sampled from a human donor who was either an allogeneic HSCT recipient or a stem cell or donor lymphocyte infusion donor (not recorded which). It is not recorded whose cells these are; they may come from a transplant donor. The chain joins TRBV7-9 to TRBJ1-1; D is uncertain. CDR3 nucleotides: TGTGCCAGCAGCCAACCCCAGACGGTATACACTGAAGCTTTCTTT. Amino acids: CASSQPQTVYTEAFF.